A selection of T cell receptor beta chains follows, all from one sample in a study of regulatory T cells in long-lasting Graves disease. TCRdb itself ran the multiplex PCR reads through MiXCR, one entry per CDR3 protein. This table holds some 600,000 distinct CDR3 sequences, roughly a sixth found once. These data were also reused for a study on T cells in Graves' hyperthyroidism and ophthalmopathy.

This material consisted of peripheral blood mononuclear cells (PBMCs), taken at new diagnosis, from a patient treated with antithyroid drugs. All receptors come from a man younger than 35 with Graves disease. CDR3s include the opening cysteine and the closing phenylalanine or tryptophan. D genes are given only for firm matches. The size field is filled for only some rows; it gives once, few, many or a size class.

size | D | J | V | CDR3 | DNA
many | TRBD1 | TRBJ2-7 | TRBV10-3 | CAISGDSYEQYF | TGTGCCATCAGTGGGGACAGCTACGAGCAGTACTTC
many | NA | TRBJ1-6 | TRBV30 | CAWSPQANSPLHF | TGTGCCTGGAGCCCTCAGGCTAATTCACCCCTCCACTTT
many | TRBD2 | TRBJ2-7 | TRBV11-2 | CASSLSDTGTSGSYEQYF | TGTGCCAGCAGCTTATCCGACACCGGGACTAGCGGGTCCTACGAGCAGTACTTC
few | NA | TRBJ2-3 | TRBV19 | CASRGHALDTQYF | TGTGCCAGTAGGGGTCATGCTCTGGATACGCAGTATTTT
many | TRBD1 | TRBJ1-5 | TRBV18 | CASSPGTGGQPQHF | TGTGCCAGCTCACCGGGGACAGGGGGCCAGCCCCAGCATTTT
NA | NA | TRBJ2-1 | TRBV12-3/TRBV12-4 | CASSLWRDGRNEQFF | TGTGCCAGCAGTCTCTGGCGGGATGGGAGGAATGAGCAGTTCTTC
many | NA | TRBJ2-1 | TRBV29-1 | CSVQEEGGIYNEQFF | TGCAGCGTCCAGGAGGAGGGCGGGATATACAATGAGCAGTTCTTC
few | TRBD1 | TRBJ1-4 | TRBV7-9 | CASSTGQGANEKLFF | TGTGCCAGCAGCACCGGACAGGGGGCGAACGAAAAACTGTTTTTT
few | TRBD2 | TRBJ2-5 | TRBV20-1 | CSARGLAGSRETQYF | TGCAGTGCTAGAGGACTAGCGGGATCCCGAGAGACCCAGTACTTC
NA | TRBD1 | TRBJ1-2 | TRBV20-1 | CSARDRTGYYGYTF | TGCAGTGCTAGAGATAGGACAGGTTACTATGGCTACACCTTC
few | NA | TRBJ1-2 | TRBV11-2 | CASSPPTGNYGYTF | TGCGCCAGCAGCCCACCGACAGGAAACTATGGCTACACCTTC
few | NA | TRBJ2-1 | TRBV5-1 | CASSLVRSQQFF | TGCGCCAGCAGCTTGGTTAGGAGTCAGCAGTTCTTC
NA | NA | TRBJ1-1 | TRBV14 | CASSHRLRNTEAFF | TGTGCCAGCAGCCATAGACTCAGGAACACTGAAGCTTTCTTT
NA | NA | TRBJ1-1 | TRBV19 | CASSMPGWGTEAFF | TGTGCCAGTAGTATGCCAGGATGGGGCACTGAAGCTTTCTTT
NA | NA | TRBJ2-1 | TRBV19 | CASSPQDSTYNEQFF | TGTGCCAGTAGTCCTCAGGATTCTACCTACAATGAGCAGTTCTTC
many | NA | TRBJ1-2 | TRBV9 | CASMAPYGYTF | TGTGCCAGCATGGCACCCTATGGCTACACCTTC
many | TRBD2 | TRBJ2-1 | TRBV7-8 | CASSFGTSWNEQFF | TGTGCCAGCAGCTTTGGGACTAGTTGGAATGAGCAGTTCTTC
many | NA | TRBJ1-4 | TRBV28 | CASSEIQGGEKLFF | TGTGCCAGCAGTGAAATACAGGGAGGAGAAAAACTGTTTTTT
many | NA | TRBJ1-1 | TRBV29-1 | CSVAPQGSNTEAFF | TGCAGCGTTGCCCCTCAAGGAAGTAACACTGAAGCTTTCTTT
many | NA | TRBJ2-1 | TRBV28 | CASSVLATQFF | TGTGCCAGCAGTGTCCTAGCTACCCAGTTCTTC
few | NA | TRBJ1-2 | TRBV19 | CASSPGRKGYGYTF | TGTGCCAGTAGCCCCGGGAGGAAAGGCTATGGCTACACCTTC
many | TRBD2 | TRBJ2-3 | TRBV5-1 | CASITPLLAGGPDTQYF | TGCGCCAGCATCACACCTCTACTAGCGGGAGGGCCCGATACGCAGTATTTT
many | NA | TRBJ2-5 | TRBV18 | CASSPPTAAPQTQYF | TGTGCCAGCTCACCACCGACGGCGGCTCCGCAGACCCAGTACTTC
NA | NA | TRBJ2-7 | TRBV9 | CASSVGGDTYEQYF | TGTGCCAGCAGCGTAGGTGGAGATACCTACGAGCAGTACTTC
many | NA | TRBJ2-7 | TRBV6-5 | CASSYTGRNEQYF | TGTGCCAGCAGTTACACGGGGCGGAACGAGCAGTACTTC
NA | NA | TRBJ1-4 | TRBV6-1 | CASSRLTGRNEKLFF | TGTGCCAGCAGCAGGCTGACAGGTCGAAATGAAAAACTGTTTTTT
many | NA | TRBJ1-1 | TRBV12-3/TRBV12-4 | CASSFWIPGLGFGTEAFF | TGTGCCAGCAGTTTTTGGATCCCCGGGTTGGGGTTTGGCACTGAAGCTTTCTTT
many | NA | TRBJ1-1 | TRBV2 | CASSEWGGQNTEAFF | TGTGCCAGCAGTGAATGGGGGGGGCAGAACACTGAAGCTTTCTTT
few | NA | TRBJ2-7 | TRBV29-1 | CSVSKMTAYEQYF | TGCAGCGTTTCTAAAATGACAGCCTACGAGCAGTACTTC
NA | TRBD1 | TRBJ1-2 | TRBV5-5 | CASSRQTGNYGYTF | TGTGCCAGCAGCCGCCAGACAGGGAACTATGGCTACACCTTC
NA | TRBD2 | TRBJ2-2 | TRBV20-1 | CSARDLLREVSGELFF | TGCAGTGCTAGAGATCTTTTGCGGGAGGTTAGCGGGGAGCTGTTTTTT
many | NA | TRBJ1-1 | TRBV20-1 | CSPPPSQNTEAFF | TGCAGTCCGCCACCGAGTCAGAACACTGAAGCTTTCTTT
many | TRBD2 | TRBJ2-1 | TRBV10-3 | CATKGASGYNEQFF | TGTGCCACCAAGGGCGCTAGCGGATACAATGAGCAGTTCTTC
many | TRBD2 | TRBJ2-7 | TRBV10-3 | CAISDISGTSYEQYF | TGTGCCATCAGTGATATTAGCGGGACCTCCTACGAGCAGTACTTC
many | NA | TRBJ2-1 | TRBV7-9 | CASSTVPPDEQFF | TGTGCCAGCAGCACGGTCCCCCCGGATGAGCAGTTCTTC
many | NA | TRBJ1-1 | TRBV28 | CATHPQTGNTEAFF | TGTGCCACCCACCCCCAGACAGGGAACACTGAAGCTTTCTTT
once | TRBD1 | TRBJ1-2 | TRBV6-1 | CASSGRQGVYYGYTF | TGTGCCAGCAGTGGCCGACAGGGAGTCTACTATGGCTACACCTTC
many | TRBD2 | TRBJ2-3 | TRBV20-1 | CSARGPTSGRGTDTQYF | TGCAGTGCTAGAGGGCCGACTAGCGGGAGGGGGACAGATACGCAGTATTTT
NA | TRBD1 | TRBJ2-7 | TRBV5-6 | CASSATGQAHYEQYF | TGTGCCAGCAGCGCAACGGGACAGGCTCACTACGAGCAGTACTTC
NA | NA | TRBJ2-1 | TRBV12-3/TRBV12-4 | CASRGAGVYEQFF | TGTGCCAGCAGGGGGGCAGGGGTCTATGAGCAGTTCTTC
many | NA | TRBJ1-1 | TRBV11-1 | CASSPGHRSPLSTEAFF | TGTGCCAGCAGCCCAGGTCACCGTTCCCCCCTGAGCACTGAAGCTTTCTTT
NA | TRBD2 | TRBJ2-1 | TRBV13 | CASSQIAGANEQFF | TGTGCCAGCAGCCAAATAGCGGGAGCTAATGAGCAGTTCTTC
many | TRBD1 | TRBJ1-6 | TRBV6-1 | CASSLDRGNSPLHF | TGTGCCAGCAGCCTAGACAGGGGTAATTCACCCCTCCACTTT
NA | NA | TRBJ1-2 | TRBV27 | CASSLVQGGGYTF | TGTGCCAGCAGTTTAGTCCAGGGCGGAGGCTACACCTTC
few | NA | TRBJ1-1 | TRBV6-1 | CASTLTGGSEAFF | TGTGCCAGCACCCTAACGGGAGGAAGTGAAGCTTTCTTT
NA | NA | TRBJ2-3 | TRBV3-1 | CASSQAWDTQYF | TGTGCCAGCAGCCAGGCATGGGATACGCAGTATTTT
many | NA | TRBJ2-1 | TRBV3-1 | CASRPSETPAKEQFF | TGTGCCAGCAGACCCAGCGAGACCCCAGCGAAAGAGCAGTTCTTC
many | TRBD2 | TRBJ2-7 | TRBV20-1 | CSARARLAGGYEQYF | TGCAGTGCTAGAGCTCGACTAGCGGGGGGCTACGAGCAGTACTTC
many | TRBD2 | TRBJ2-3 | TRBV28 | CASSRQGLAGTDTQYF | TGTGCCAGCAGTCGGCAGGGACTAGCGGGCACAGATACGCAGTATTTT
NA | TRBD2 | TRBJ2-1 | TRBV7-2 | CASSVVGTSNEQFF | TGTGCCAGCAGCGTAGTAGGGACTAGCAATGAGCAGTTCTTC